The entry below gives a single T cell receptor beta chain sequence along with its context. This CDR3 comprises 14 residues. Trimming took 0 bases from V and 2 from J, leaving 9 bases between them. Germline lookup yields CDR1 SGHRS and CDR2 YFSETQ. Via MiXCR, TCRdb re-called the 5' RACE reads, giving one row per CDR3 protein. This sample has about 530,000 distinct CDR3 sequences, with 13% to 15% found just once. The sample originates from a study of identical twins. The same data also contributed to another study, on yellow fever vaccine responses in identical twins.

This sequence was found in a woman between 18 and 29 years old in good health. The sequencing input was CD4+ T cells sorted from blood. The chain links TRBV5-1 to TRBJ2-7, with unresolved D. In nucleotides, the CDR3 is TGCGCCAGCAGCTTGGCGGCGGTGACCTACGAGCAGTACTTC. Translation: CASSLAAVTYEQYF.